Sequencing of this T cell receptor beta chain was carried out in a study of blood T cell repertoires in COVID-19 (dated by TCRdb to 2018 to 2020). Regarding the research as a whole: Samples covering the acute and convalescent phases of COVID-19 were provided by collaborators in the United States, Italy and Spain. The prospective study material was composed of cDNA or gDNA derived from T cells, B-cell-depleted T cells, or PBMCs. Subjects who had been exposed to COVID-19, were actively infected with it, or had recovered from it provided the deeply sampled blood TCRbeta repertoires that made up the dataset. The repertoires were made available in a free public database intended to serve as a resource for research on the immune response to SARS-CoV-2. Samples were obtained from the ongoing ImmuneRACE study (first 160 participants) and from some 1,300 subjects provided by 6 global collaborators. A de-identified subject ID, COVID-19 status, age in years and sex were almost always included in the sample metadata. Where available, HLA class I and class II types were taken from metadata supplied by the sample provider and were not determined by assay-based typing.

As encoded in the germline V gene, CDR1 is SGHRS while CDR2 is YFSETQ. Trimming costs V 2 bases and J 0 bases, and their ends lie 11 bases apart. From the cysteine through the phenylalanine, the CDR3 covers 16 amino acids. The DNA shown is the 48-base CDR3, in frame from base 1. The collaborating institutions used their own protocols to collect whole blood in K2EDTA tubes. For TCRbeta analysis, collaborator samples were shipped as frozen whole blood, as isolated PBMCs, or as DNA extracted from either sample type. On this clone: Its antigen target is currently unknown. Per-nucleotide qualities are absent, and no much larger clonotype sits a single base away.

The immunoSEQ Assay, a bias-controlled multiplex PCR, was used to amplify TCRbeta CDR3 regions from genomic DNA. For the original study's pipeline: The number of nucleated cells in each sample was estimated from the amplification of reference gene primers within the assay. To quantify the absolute abundance of each unique TCRbeta CDR3 rearrangement, sequence reads were collapsed and filtered. For each sample, productive Simpson clonality was calculated as the square root of Simpson's diversity index over productive rearrangements. This is the immuneACCESS table as TCRdb keeps it, with only in-frame sequences that have V and J called. A part of the clones is gone; compared with another copy, unresolved V genes explain less than half, and the rest is unexplained. V and J calls plus clone size are reproduced from that table; the DNA served to infer D and trimming. The sample yields 200,000 to 300,000 clones; 82% were counted once. Roughly an eighth of the sample is held by the ten biggest clonotypes.

Study-wide conclusions, independent of this receptor: The amount of clinical and demographic metadata varied by source and participant and was provided uncurated.

Sequencing was done on a sample of peripheral blood. This clonotype was obtained from a woman aged 55-75 years with active or convalescent COVID-19. Here the chain combines TRBV5-1 and TRBJ1-4; a weak D assignment points to TRBD1 (5 bases agree). The DNA sequence is as follows: TGCGCCAGCAGCTTTGGGAGGGGAGCAACTAATGAAAAACTGTTTTTT. Its amino acids are CASSFGRGATNEKLFF.